The 10 T cell receptor beta chains in this list originate from one sample, sequenced in a study of tumor-infiltrating lymphocytes in localized non-small cell lung cancer. Some clones are missing from TCRdb's copy, which holds only in-frame ones; the method was immunoSEQ multiplex PCR. The sample holds 14,000 or so clones, about 75% seen once. The sequenced material came from lung tumor tissue. The receptor set was obtained from a human donor with non-small cell lung cancer.

The chain carries TRBV29-1 and TRBJ2-7, with 8 bases identical to TRBD1. The CDR3 is made up of 14 amino acids. The V gene end was trimmed by 7 bases and the J gene end by 5 bases; junction bases not matched to a gene: 13. Germline V CDR1 and CDR2: SQVTM, ANQGSEA. The CDR3 bases are TGCAGCGCTTTAAGCCGGGACAGGAACCACGAGCAGTACTTC. Translating it yields CSALSRDRNHEQYF.

CDR3 sequence (DNA): TGTGCCAGCAGCTTACGTTACAGGGGGGACGAGCAGTACTTC. Translated, it gives CASSLRYRGDEQYF. The V gene is TRBV5-6, the J gene TRBJ2-7; the match to TRBD1 covers 8 bases. V was clipped by 2 bases and J by 5 bases; unmatched bases: 6. Per germline, CDR1 SGHDT and CDR2 YYEEEE. This CDR3 has 14 amino acids.

The chain carries TRBV18 and TRBJ2-3; TRBD2 agrees at 11 bases. Germline CDR1 KGHSH, CDR2 LQKENI. The J segment lost 4 bases and the V segment lost 4 bases, leaving 4 bases of the junction unmatched. The CDR3 is 15 residues long. CDR3 in DNA: TGTGCCAGCTCACGGCTAGCGGGAGGATCAGATACGCAGTATTTT. Translated: CASSRLAGGSDTQYF.

There are a few counts of this clone. The V and J genes are TRBV4-2 and TRBJ1-6; D is ambiguous. CDR1 LGHNA and CDR2 YNFKEQ come from the germline V gene. V lost 3 bases to trimming and J lost 5 bases, with 14 bases between them. CDR3 length: 16 amino acids. As DNA, the CDR3 is TGTGCCAGCAGCCAGCCCAGACAAGCCCATAATTCACCCCTCCACTTT. Translation gives CASSQPRQAHNSPLHF.

The chain carries TRBV15 and TRBJ2-5; unclear D gene. The germline V gene encodes CDR1 LNHNV and CDR2 YYDKDF (reference sequence). V dropped 5 bases and J dropped 7 bases, with 14 bases sitting between them. This CDR3 spans 13 amino acids. The CDR3 region has the DNA TGTGCCACCAGCTTTGGACCCGAAGGGACCCAGTACTTC. Its translation is CATSFGPEGTQYF. Looking up the rest from reference TRBV15 and TRBJ2-5 gives the full variable domain: DAMVIQNPRYQVTQFGKPVTLSCSQTLNHNVMYWYQQKSSQAPKLLFHYYDKDFNNEADTPDNFQSRRPNTSFCFLDIRSPGLGDTAMYLCATSFGPEGTQYFGPGTRLLVL.

The genes are TRBV5-6 and TRBJ2-7, with D possibly matching TRBD2 (7 bases). The CDR3 totals 15 residues. CDR1 is SGHDT, CDR2 YYEEEE, per germline. V lost 3 bases, J lost 3 bases, and 16 bases lay in between. The CDR3 DNA follows: TGTGCCAGCAGCTCCCCCGCGGGGGCGTACTACGAGCAGTACTTC. Translation: CASSSPAGAYYEQYF. The entire variable domain, with the rest obtained from reference TRBV5-6 and TRBJ2-7, is as follows: DAGVTQSPTHLIKTRGQQVTLRCSPKSGHDTVSWYQQALGQGPQFIFQYYEEEERQRGNFPDRFSGHQFPNYSSELNVNALLLGDSALYLCASSSPAGAYYEQYFGPGTRLTVT.

The V gene is TRBV5-4, the J gene TRBJ2-5; no clear D. Between the trimmed V and J ends, which lost 0 bases and 5 bases, there was a span of 11 bases. Germline V CDR1 and CDR2: SGHNT, YYREEE (reference sequence). This CDR3 is built from 14 residues. The CDR3 DNA is TGTGCCAGCAGCTTGGATTTGGGGTTGGAGACCCAGTACTTC. It yields the protein CASSLDLGLETQYF.

The rearrangement joins TRBV2 to TRBJ1-4, with 8 bases identical to TRBD1. CDR1 and CDR2 from the germline V gene are SNHLY and FYNNEI. J lost 3 bases, V lost 5 bases, and 8 bases had no gene match. The CDR3 runs 16 residues. CDR3 in DNA: TGTGCCAGCAGTCAGGACAGGGTCGGAGCTAATGAAAAACTGTTTTTT. Its protein is CASSQDRVGANEKLFF.

The chain employs TRBV28 and TRBJ2-7; 7 nucleotides agree with TRBD1. The CDR3 runs to 13 residues. The V gene's germline CDR1 is MDHEN and CDR2 SYDVKM. After removal of 7 bases from V and 1 base from J, the junction contained 4 bases not matched to a gene. The CDR3 nucleotides are TGTGCCAGCACCCGGGACAGATCCTACGAGCAGTACTTC. It is translated as CASTRDRSYEQYF.

This chain links TRBV19 with TRBJ2-6; perhaps TRBD1 as D (6 bases). The CDR3 is 16 residues long. Germline CDR1 LNHDA, CDR2 SQIVND (reference sequence). With 7 bases removed from V and 0 bases from J, the gap between germline ends came to 13 bases. This chain's CDR3 is CASTPTGLSGANVLTF. In DNA form, the CDR3 reads TGTGCCAGTACTCCGACAGGCCTCTCTGGGGCCAACGTCCTGACTTTC.